The entry below gives a single TCR beta chain sequence along with its context. This CDR3 spans 14 amino acids. Germline CDR1 and CDR2: PRHDT and FYEKMQ (reference sequence). The V and J ends lost 4 bases and 5 bases respectively, with 11 bases between them. TCRdb redid the calling of the RT-PCR reads with MiXCR, one entry per CDR3 protein. The sample has about 680,000 distinct CDR3 sequences; 14% are singletons. The chain employs TRBV13 and TRBJ2-2, with D tentatively TRBD2 (5 bases). This clonotype originated in a female donor in good health, serving as a healthy control. Sequencing was performed on memory CD4+ T cells from blood. The CDR3 here is CASSSVQRTGELFF. The DNA for the CDR3 is TGTGCCAGCAGCTCCGTCCAGCGGACCGGGGAGCTGTTTTTT.